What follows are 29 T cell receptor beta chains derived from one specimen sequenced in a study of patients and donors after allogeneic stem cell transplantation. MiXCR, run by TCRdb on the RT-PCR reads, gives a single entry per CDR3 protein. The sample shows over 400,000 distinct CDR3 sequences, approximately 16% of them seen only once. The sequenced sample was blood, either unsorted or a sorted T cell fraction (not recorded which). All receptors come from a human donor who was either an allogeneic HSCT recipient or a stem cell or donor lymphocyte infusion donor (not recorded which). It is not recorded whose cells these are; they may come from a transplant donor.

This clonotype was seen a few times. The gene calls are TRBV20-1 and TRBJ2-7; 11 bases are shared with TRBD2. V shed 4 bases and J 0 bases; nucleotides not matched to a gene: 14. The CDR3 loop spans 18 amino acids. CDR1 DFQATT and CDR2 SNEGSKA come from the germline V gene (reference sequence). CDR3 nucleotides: TGCAGTGCTATAGGCTCTAGCGGGAGGCGCAAGAGCTCCTACGAGCAGTACTTC. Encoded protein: CSAIGSSGRRKSSYEQYF.

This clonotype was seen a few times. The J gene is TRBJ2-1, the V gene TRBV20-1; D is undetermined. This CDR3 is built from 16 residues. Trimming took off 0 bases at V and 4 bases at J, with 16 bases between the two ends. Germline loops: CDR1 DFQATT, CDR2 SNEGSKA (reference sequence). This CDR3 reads CSAREAGSQVYNEQFF. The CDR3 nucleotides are TGCAGTGCTAGAGAGGCCGGCTCCCAGGTGTACAATGAGCAGTTCTTC.

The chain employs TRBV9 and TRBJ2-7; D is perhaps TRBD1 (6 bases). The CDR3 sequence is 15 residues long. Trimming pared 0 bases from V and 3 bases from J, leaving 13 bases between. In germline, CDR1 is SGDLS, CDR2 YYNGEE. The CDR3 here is CASSVGGGLGYEQYF. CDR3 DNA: TGTGCCAGCAGCGTAGGTGGGGGCCTGGGCTACGAGCAGTACTTC.

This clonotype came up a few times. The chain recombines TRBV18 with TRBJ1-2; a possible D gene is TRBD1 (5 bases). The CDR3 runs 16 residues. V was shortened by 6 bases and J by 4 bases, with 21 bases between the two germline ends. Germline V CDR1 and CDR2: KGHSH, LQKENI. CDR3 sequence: CASSPVGPPRAYGYTF. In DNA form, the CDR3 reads TGTGCCAGCTCGCCAGTGGGACCTCCCCGTGCCTATGGCTACACCTTC.

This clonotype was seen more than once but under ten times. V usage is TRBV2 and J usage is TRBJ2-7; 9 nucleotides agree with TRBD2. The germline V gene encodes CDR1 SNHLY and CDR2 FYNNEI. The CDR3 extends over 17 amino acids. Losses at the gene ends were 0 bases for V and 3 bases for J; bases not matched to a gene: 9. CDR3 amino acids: CASSEALRTSVLYEQYF. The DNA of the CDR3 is TGTGCCAGCAGTGAAGCCCTACGGACTAGCGTACTCTACGAGCAGTACTTC.

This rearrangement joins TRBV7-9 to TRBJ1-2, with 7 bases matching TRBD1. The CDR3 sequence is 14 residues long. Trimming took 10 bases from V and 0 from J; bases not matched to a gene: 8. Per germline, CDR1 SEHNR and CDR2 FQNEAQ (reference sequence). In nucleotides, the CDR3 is TGTGCCACCTACCCGGGACAGTCTAACTATGGCTACACCTTC. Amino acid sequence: CATYPGQSNYGYTF.

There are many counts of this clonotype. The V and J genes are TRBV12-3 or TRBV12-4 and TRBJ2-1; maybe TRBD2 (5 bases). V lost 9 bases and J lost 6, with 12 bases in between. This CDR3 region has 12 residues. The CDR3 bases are TGTGCCAGTTCCGAACTAGGCAATGAGCAGTTCTTC. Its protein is CASSELGNEQFF.

Written as DNA, the CDR3 is TGTGCCAGCATCTGCCTGGACAGGGGGCAAGAGACCCAGTACTTC. It encodes CASICLDRGQETQYF. The chain combines TRBV5-7 with TRBJ2-5; 10 bases fit TRBD1. TRBV5-7 is an ORF, with its function uncertain. Trimming cost V 6 bases and J 2 bases; bases outside gene matches: 7. CDR3 size: 15 residues.

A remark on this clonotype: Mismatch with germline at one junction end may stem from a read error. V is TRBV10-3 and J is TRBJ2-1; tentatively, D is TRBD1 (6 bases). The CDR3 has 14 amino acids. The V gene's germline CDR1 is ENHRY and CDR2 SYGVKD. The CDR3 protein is CASSRAQGGNEQFF. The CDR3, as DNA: TGTGCCAGCAGTAGGGCTCAAGGGGGTAATGAGCAGTTCTTC.

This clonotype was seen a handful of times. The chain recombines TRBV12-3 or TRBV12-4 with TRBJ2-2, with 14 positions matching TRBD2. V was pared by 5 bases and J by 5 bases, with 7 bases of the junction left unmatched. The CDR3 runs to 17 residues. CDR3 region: CASSRLAGGLRTGELFF. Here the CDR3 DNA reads TGTGCCAGCAGTAGACTAGCGGGGGGGCTGCGGACCGGGGAGCTGTTTTTT.

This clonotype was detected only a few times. Here the CDR3 reads CASSPRDGNQPQHF. CDR3 sequence (DNA): TGTGCCAGCTCACCTAGGGACGGCAATCAGCCCCAGCATTTT. The chain has TRBV18 and TRBJ1-5; tentatively, D is TRBD1 (5 bases). The CDR3 consists of 14 residues. V lost 3 bases and J 2 bases, leaving 8 bases between the germline ends. Looked up from germline, CDR1 is KGHSH and CDR2 is LQKENI. Drawing the rest from reference TRBV18 and TRBJ1-5, the complete variable domain is NAGVMQNPRHLVRRRGQEARLRCSPMKGHSHVYWYRQLPEEGLKFMVYLQKENIIDESGMPKERFSAEFPKEGPSILRIQQVVRGDSAAYFCASSPRDGNQPQHFGDGTRLSIL.

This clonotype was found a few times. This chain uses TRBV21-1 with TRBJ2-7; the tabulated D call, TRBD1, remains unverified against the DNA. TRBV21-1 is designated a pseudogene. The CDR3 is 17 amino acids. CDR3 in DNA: TGTGCCAGCAGCAAGGGATTCCGGACAGCCCACTCCTACGAGCAGTACTTC. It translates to CASSKGFRTAHSYEQYF.

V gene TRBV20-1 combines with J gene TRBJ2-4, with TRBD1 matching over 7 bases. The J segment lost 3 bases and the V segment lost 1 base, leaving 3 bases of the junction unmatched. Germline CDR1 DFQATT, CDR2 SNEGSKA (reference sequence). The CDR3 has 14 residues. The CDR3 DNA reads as TGCAGTGCTAGAGGACAGGGCGACAAAAACATTCAGTACTTC. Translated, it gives CSARGQGDKNIQYF.

CDR3 region: CASSRRGGRVNEKLFF. The CDR3 DNA is TGTGCCAGCAGTCGACGGGGCGGCAGGGTTAATGAAAAACTGTTTTTT. The chain employs TRBV6-1 and TRBJ1-4; possibly TRBD1 for D (5 bases). CDR3 length equals 16 residues. CDR1 MNHNS and CDR2 SASEGT come from the germline V gene. The V end was cut by 5 bases, the J end by 4 bases, with 17 bases between.

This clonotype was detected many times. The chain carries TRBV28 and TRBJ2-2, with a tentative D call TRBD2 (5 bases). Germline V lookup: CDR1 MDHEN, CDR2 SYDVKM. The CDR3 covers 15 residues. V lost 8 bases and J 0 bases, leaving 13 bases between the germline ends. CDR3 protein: CASVVSGPNTGELFF. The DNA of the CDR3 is TGTGCCAGCGTGGTGAGCGGACCGAACACCGGGGAGCTGTTTTTT.

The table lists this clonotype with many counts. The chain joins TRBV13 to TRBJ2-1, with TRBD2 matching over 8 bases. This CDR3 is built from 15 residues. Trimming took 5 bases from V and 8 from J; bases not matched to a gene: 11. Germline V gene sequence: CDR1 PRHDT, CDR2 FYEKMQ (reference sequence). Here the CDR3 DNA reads TGTGCCAGCAGCCCCGAAAGCGGGAGAAGCGATGAGCAGTTCTTC. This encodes CASSPESGRSDEQFF.

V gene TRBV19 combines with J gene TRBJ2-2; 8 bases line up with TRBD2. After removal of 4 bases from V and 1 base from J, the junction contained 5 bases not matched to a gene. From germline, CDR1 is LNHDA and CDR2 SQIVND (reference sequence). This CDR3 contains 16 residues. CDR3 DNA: TGTGCCAGTAGTAACAGCGGGAGACGGAACACCGGGGAGCTGTTTTTT. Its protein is CASSNSGRRNTGELFF.

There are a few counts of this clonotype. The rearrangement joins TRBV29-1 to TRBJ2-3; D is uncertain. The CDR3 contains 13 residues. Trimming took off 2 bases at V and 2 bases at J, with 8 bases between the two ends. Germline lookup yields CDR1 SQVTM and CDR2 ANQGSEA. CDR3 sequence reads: CSVESRLTDTQYF. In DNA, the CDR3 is TGCAGCGTTGAAAGTAGGCTCACAGATACGCAGTATTTT.

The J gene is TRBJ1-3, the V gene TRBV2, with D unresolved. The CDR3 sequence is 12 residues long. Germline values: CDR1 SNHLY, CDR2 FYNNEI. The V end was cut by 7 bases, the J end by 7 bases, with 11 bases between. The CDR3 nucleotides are TGTGCCAGCAAAGGAGGACGGAACACCATATATTTT. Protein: CASKGGRNTIYF.

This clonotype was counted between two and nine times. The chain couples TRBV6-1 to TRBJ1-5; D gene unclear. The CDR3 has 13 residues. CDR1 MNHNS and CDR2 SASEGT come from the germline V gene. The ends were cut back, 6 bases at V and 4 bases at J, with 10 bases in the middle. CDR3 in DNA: TGTGCCAGCAGCGAATCGGGTAATCAGCCCCAGCATTTT. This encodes CASSESGNQPQHF.

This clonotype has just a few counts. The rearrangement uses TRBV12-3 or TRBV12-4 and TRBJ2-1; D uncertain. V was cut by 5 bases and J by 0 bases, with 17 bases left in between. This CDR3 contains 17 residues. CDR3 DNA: TGTGCCAGCAGTATGGCCCGAAAGGCGAGCTCCTACAATGAGCAGTTCTTC. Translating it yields CASSMARKASSYNEQFF.

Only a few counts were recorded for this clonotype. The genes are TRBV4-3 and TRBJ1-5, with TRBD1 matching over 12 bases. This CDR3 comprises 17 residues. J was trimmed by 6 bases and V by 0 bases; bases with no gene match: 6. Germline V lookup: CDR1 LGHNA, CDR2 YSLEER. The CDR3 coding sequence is TGCGCCAGCAGCCAAGAAAAAGGGACAGGGGGCGGTCAGCCCCAGCATTTT. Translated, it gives CASSQEKGTGGGQPQHF.

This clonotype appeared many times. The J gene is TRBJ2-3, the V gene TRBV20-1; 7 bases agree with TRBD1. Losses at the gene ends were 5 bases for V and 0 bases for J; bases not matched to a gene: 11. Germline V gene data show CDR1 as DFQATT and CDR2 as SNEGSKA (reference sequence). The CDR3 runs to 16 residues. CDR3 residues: CSAGRTGPTSTDTQYF. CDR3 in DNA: TGCAGTGCTGGCAGGACAGGCCCTACTAGCACAGATACGCAGTATTTT.

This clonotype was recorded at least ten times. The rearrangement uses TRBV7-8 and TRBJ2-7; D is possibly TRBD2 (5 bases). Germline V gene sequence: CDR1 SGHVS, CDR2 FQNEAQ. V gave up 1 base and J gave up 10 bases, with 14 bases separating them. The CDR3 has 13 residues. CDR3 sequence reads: CASSLGSRDYQYF. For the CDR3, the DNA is TGTGCCAGCAGCTTAGGCTCGCGTGACTACCAGTACTTC.

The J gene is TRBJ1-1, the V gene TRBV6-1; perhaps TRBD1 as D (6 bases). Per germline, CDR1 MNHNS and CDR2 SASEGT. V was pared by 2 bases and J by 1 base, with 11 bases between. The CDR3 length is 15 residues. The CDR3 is CASSEYGGANTEAFF. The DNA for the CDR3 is TGTGCCAGCAGTGAATACGGGGGGGCGAACACTGAAGCTTTCTTT.

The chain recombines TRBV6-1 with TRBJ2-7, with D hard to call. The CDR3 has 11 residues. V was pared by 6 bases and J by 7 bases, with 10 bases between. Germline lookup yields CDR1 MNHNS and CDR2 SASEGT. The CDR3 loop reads CASSLSWEQYF. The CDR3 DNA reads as TGTGCCAGCAGCCTCTCTTGGGAGCAGTACTTC.

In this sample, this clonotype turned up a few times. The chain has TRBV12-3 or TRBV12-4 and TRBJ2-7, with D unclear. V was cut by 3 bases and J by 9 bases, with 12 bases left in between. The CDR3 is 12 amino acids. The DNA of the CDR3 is TGTGCCAGCAGTTTTCGCGTGCTGGCGCAGTACTTC. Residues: CASSFRVLAQYF.

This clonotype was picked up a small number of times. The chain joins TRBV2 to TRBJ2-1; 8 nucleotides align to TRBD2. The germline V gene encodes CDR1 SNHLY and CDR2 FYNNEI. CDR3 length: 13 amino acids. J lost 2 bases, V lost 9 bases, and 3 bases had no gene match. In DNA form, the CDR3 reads TGTGCCAGGGCGGGACTAGCCTACAATGAGCAGTTCTTC. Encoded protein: CARAGLAYNEQFF.

The CDR3 spells CSARRDSPYEQYF. The DNA for the CDR3 is TGCAGTGCTAGACGGGACAGCCCCTACGAGCAGTACTTC. The rearrangement joins TRBV20-1 to TRBJ2-7, with 7 bases that match TRBD1. CDR3 length: 13 residues. V was pared by 2 bases and J by 2 bases, with 3 bases of the junction left unmatched. Per the germline V gene, CDR1 is DFQATT and CDR2 is SNEGSKA (reference sequence).